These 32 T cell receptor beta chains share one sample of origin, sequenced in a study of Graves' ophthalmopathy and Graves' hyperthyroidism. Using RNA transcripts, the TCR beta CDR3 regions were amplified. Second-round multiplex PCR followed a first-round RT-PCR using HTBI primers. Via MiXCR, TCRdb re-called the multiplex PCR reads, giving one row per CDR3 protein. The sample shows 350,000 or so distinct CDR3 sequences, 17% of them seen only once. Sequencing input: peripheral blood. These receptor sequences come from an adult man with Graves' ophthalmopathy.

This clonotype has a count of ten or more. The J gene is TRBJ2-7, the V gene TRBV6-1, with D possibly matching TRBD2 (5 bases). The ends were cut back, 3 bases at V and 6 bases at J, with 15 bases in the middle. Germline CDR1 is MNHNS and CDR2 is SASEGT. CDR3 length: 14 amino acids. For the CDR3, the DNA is TGTGCCAGCAGTGACCGACCCGTAGAGGGCGAGCAGTACTTC. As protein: CASSDRPVEGEQYF.

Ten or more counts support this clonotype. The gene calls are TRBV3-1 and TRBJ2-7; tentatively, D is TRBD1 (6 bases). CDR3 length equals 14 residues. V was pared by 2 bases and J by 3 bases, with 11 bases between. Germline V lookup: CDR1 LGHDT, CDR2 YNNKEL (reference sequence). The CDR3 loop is CASSQTRGFYEQYF. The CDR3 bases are TGTGCCAGCAGCCAAACTAGGGGGTTCTACGAGCAGTACTTC.

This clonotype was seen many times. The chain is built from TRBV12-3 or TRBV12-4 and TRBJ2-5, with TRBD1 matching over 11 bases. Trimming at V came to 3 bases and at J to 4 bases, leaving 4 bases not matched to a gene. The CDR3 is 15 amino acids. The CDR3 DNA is TGTGCCAGCAGTTTTTTGGACAGGGGGCGAGAGACCCAGTACTTC. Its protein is CASSFLDRGRETQYF.

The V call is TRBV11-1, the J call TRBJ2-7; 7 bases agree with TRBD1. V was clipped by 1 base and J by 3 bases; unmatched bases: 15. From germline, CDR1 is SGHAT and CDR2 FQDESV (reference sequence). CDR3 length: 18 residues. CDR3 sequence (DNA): TGTGCCAGCAGCTTAGAGCCCGGAACAGGGGTAGCCCTCTACGAGCAGTACTTC. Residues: CASSLEPGTGVALYEQYF. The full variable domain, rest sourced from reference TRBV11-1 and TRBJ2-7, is EAEVAQSPRYKITEKSQAVAFWCDPISGHATLYWYRQILGQGPELLVQFQDESVVDDSQLPKDRFSAERLKGVDSTLKIQPAELGDSAMYLCASSLEPGTGVALYEQYFGPGTRLTVT.

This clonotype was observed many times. The CDR3 coding sequence is TGTGCCAGCAGTTACCCGGGACAGGGGAAATACGAGCAGTACTTC. The encoded protein is CASSYPGQGKYEQYF. The gene calls are TRBV6-2 or TRBV6-3 and TRBJ2-7; 10 nucleotides agree with TRBD1. This CDR3 region has 15 residues. Trimming removed 2 bases from V and 4 bases from J; junction bases left unmatched: 5. Germline-derived CDR1 and CDR2 are MNHEY and SVGEGT.

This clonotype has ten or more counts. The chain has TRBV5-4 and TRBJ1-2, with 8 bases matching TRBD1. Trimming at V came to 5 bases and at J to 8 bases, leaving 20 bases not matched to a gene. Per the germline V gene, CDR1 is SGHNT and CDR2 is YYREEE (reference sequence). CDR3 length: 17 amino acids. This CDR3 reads CASSLFTSRRTGKGYTF. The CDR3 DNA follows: TGTGCCAGCAGTCTGTTCACCTCAAGGCGGACAGGGAAGGGCTACACCTTC.

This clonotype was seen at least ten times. This chain's CDR3 is CASSYSRNRVEQYF. CDR3 sequence (DNA): TGTGCCAGCAGTTACTCCCGAAACAGGGTCGAGCAGTACTTC. This chain uses TRBV6-2 or TRBV6-3 with TRBJ2-7, with a weak D call TRBD1 (6 bases). CDR3 length: 14 residues. The V and J ends lost 0 bases and 6 bases respectively, with 12 bases between them. Germline lookup yields CDR1 MNHEY and CDR2 SVGEGT.

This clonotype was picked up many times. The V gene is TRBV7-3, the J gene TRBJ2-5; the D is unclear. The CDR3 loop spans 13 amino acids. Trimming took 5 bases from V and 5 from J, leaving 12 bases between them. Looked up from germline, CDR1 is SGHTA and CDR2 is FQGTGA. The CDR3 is CASSRSMGETQYF. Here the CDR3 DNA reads TGTGCCAGCAGCCGGAGCATGGGGGAGACCCAGTACTTC.

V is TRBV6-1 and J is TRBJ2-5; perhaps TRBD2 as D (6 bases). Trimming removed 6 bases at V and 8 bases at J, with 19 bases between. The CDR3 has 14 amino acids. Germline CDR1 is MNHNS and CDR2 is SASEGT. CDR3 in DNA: TGTGCCAGCAGCCTCCCTGGGGGAGGACAAACCCAGTACTTC. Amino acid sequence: CASSLPGGGQTQYF.

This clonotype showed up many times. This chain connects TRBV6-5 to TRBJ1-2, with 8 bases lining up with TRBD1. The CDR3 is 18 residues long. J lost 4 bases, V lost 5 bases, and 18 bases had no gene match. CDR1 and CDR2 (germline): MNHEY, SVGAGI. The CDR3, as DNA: TGTGCCAGCAGTCGGACAGGGATTTCTCACAGTGTTTTCTATGGCTACACCTTC. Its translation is CASSRTGISHSVFYGYTF.

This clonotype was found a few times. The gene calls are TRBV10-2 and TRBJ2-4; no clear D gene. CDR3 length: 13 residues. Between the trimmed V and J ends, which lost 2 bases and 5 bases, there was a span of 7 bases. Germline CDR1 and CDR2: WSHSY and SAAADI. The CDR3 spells CASSEGSENIQYF. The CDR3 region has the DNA TGCGCCAGCAGTGAGGGGTCAGAAAACATTCAGTACTTC.

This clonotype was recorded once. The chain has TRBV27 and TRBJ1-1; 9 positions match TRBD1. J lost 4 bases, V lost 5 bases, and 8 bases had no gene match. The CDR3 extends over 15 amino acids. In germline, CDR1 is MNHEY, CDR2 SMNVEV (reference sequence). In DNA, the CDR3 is TGTGCCAGCAGTATCGGACAGGGGACCGTCACTGAAGCTTTCTTT. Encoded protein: CASSIGQGTVTEAFF.

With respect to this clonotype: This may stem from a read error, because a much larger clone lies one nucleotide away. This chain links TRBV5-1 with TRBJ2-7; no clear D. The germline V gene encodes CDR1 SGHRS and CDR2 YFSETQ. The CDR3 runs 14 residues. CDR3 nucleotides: TGCGTCAGCAGCTTAGACGAGTCACACTACGAGCAGTACTTC. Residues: CVSSLDESHYEQYF. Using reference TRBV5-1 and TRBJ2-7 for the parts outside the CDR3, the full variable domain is KAGVTQTPRYLIKTRGQQVTLSCSPISGHRSVSWYQQTPGQGLQFLFEYFSETQRNKGNFPGRFSGRQFSNSRSEMNVSTLELGDSALYLCVSSLDESHYEQYFGPGTRLTVT.

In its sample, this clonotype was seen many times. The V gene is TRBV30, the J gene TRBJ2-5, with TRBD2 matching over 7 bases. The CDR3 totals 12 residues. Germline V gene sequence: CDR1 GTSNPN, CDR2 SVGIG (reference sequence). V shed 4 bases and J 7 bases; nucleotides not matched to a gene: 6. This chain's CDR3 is CAWTGASGTQYF. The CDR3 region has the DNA TGTGCCTGGACAGGTGCTAGCGGGACCCAGTACTTC.

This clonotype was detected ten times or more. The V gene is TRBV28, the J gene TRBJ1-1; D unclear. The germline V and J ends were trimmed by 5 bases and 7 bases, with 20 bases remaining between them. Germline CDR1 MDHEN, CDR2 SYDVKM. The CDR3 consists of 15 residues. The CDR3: CASSQPAQRRSEAFF. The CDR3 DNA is TGTGCCAGCAGTCAGCCGGCCCAGAGGCGGAGTGAAGCTTTCTTT. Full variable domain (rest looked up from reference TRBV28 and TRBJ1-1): DVKVTQSSRYLVKRTGEKVFLECVQDMDHENMFWYRQDPGLGLRLIYFSYDVKMKEKGDIPEGYSVSREKKERFSLILESASTNQTSMYLCASSQPAQRRSEAFFGQGTRLTVV.

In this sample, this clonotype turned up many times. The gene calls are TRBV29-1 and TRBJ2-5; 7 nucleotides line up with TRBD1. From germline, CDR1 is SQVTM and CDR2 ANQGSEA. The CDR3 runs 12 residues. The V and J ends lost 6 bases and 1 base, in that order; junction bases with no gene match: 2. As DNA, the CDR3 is TGCAGCGTCCGGGACAGCCAAGAGACCCAGTACTTC. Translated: CSVRDSQETQYF.

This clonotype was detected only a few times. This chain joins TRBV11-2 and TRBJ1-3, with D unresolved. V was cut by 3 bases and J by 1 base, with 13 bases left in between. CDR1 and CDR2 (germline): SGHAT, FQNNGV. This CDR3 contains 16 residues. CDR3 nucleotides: TGTGCCAGCAGCTTTCCGGGGTTCGGGTCTGGAAACACCATATATTTT. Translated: CASSFPGFGSGNTIYF. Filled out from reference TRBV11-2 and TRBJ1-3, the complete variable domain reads EAGVAQSPRYKIIEKRQSVAFWCNPISGHATLYWYQQILGQGPKLLIQFQNNGVVDDSQLPKDRFSAERLKGVDSTLKIQPAKLEDSAVYLCASSFPGFGSGNTIYFGEGSWLTVV.

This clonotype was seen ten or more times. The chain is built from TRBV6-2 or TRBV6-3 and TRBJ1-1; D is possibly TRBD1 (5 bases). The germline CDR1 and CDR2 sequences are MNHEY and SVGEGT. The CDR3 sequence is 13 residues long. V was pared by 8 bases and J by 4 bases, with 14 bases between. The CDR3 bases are TGTGCCAGCGACCGGGGCCGGGGCACTGAAGCTTTCTTT. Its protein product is CASDRGRGTEAFF.

Written as DNA, the CDR3 is TGTGCCAGCACCCGAGGGCAGTCCAAAAACATTCAGTACTTC. Residues: CASTRGQSKNIQYF. V is TRBV12-3 or TRBV12-4 and J is TRBJ2-4, with D possibly matching TRBD2 (5 bases). V was cut by 7 bases and J by 2 bases, with 12 bases left in between. This CDR3 is built from 14 residues.

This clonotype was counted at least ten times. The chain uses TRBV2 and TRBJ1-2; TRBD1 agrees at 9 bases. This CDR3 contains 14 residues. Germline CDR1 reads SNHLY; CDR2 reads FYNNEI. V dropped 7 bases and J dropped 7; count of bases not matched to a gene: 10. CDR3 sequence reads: CASNRTGVGCGYTF. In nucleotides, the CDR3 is TGTGCCAGCAACCGGACAGGGGTAGGGTGTGGCTACACCTTC.

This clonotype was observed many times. This CDR3 reads CASSPRTGGVSNQPQHF. CDR3 nucleotide sequence: TGTGCCAGCAGCCCCCGGACAGGGGGCGTTAGCAATCAGCCCCAGCATTTT. The chain combines TRBV7-2 with TRBJ1-5, with 11 bases fitting TRBD1. V trimming: 5 bases; J trimming: 0 bases; junction bases outside the gene matches: 6. The CDR3 runs 17 residues. The germline CDR1 and CDR2 sequences are SGHTA and FQGNSA.

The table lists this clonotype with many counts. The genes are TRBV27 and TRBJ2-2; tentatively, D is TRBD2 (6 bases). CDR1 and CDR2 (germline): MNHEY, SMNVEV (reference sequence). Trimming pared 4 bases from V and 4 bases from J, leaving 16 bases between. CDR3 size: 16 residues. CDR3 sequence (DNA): TGTGCCAGCAGTTCCCTGAGTAGCGGTCTCACCGGGGAGCTGTTTTTT. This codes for CASSSLSSGLTGELFF.

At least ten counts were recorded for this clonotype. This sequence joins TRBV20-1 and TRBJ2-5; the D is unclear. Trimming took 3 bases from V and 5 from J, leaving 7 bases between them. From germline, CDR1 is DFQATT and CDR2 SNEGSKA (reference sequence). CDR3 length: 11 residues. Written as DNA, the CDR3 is TGCAGTGCTAGTCCAAAGGAGACCCAGTACTTC. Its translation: CSASPKETQYF.

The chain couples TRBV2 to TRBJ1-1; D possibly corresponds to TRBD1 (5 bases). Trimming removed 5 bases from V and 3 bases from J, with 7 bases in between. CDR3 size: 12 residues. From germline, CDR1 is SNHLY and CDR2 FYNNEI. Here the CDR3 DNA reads TGTGCCAGCAGTACAGGCTACACTGAAGCTTTCTTT. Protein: CASSTGYTEAFF. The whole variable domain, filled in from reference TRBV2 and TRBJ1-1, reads EPEVTQTPSHQVTQMGQEVILRCVPISNHLYFYWYRQILGQKVEFLVSFYNNEISEKSEIFDDQFSVERPDGSNFTLKIRSTKLEDSAMYFCASSTGYTEAFFGQGTRLTVV.

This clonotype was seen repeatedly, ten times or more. The DNA for the CDR3 is TGTGCCAGCAGCGTAGGTAATAGCAATCAGCCCCAGCATTTT. Its translation is CASSVGNSNQPQHF. The chain recombines TRBV9 with TRBJ1-5; unclear D gene. Germline-derived CDR1 and CDR2 are SGDLS and YYNGEE. The CDR3 extends over 14 amino acids. Trimming pared 0 bases from V and 0 bases from J, leaving 4 bases between.

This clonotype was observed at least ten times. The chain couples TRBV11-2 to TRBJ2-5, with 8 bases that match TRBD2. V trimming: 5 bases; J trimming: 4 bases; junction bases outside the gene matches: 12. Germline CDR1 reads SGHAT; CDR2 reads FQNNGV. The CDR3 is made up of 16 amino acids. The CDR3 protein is CASSPLDSGGTETQYF. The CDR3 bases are TGTGCCAGCAGCCCGTTGGACAGCGGGGGAACAGAGACCCAGTACTTC. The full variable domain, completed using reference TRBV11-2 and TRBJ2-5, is EAGVAQSPRYKIIEKRQSVAFWCNPISGHATLYWYQQILGQGPKLLIQFQNNGVVDDSQLPKDRFSAERLKGVDSTLKIQPAKLEDSAVYLCASSPLDSGGTETQYFGPGTRLLVL.

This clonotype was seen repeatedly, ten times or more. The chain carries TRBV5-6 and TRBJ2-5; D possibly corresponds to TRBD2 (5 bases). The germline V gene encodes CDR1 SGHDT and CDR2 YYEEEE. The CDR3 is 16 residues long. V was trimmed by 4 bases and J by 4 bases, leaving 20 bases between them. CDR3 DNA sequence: TGTGCCAGCAGCCTAGCCGGACTTCCCCCGGGAGAGACCCAGTACTTC. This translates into CASSLAGLPPGETQYF.

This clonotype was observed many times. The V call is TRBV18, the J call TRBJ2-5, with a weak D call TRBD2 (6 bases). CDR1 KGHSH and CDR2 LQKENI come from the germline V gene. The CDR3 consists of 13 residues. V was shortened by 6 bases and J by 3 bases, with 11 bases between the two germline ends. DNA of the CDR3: TGTGCCAGCTCGGCGGGACGGGAAGAGACCCAGTACTTC. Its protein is CASSAGREETQYF.

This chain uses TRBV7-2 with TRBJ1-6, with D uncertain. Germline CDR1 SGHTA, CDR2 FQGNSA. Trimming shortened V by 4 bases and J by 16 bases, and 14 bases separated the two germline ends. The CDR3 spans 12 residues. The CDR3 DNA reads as TGTGCCAGCAGCTCAGGACTGTTAAGACTCCACTTT. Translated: CASSSGLLRLHF. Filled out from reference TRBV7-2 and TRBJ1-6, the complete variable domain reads GAGVSQSPSNKVTEKGKDVELRCDPISGHTALYWYRQSLGQGLEFLIYFQGNSAPDKSGLPSDRFSAERTGGSVSTLTIQRTQQEDSAVYLCASSSGLLRLHFGNGTRLTVT.

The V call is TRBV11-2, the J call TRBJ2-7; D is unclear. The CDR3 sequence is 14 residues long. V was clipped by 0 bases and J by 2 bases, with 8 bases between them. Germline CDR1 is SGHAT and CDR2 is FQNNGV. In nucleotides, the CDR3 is TGTGCCAGCAGCTTAGATCGGATAACCTACGAGCAGTACTTC. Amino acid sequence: CASSLDRITYEQYF.

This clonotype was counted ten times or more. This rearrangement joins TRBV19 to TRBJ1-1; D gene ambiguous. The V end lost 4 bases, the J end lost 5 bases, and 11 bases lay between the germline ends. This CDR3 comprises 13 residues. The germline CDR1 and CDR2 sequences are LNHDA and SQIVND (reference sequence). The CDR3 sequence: CASSRDLGTEAFF. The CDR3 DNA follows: TGTGCCAGTAGTAGAGACCTGGGGACTGAAGCTTTCTTT.

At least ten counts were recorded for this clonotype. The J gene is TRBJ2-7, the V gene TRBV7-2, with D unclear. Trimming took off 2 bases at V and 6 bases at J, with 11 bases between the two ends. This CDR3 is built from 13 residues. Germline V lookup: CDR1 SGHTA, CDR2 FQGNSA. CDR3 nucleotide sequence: TGTGCCAGCAGCTTAAACGCCCGCGGCGAGCAGTACTTC. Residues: CASSLNARGEQYF.